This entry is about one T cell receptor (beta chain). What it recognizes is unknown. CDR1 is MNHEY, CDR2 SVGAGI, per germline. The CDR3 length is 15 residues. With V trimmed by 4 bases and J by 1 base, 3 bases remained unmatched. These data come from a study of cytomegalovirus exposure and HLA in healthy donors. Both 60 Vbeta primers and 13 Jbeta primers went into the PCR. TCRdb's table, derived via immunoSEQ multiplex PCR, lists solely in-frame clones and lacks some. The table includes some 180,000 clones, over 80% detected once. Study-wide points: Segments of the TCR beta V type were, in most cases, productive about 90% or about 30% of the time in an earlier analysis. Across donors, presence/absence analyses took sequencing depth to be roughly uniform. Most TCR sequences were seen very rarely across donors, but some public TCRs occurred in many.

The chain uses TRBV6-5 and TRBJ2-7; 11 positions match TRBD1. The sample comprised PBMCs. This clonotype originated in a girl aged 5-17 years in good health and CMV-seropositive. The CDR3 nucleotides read TGTGCCAGCAGTTCCGGGACAGGGGGATCCTACGAGCAGTACTTC. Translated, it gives CASSSGTGGSYEQYF.